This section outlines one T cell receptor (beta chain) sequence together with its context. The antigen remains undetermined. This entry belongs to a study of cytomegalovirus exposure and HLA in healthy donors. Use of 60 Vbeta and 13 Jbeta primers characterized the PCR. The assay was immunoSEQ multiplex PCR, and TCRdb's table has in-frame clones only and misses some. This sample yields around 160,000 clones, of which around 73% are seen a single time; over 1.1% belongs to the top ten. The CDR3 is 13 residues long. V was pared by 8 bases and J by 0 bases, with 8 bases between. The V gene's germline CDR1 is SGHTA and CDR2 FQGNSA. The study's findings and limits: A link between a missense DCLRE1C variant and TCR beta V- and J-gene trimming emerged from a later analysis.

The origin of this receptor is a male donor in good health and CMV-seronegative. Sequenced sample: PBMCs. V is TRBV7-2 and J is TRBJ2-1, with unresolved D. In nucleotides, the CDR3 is TGTGCCAGCTCCGAGGTCTCCTACAATGAGCAGTTCTTC. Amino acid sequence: CASSEVSYNEQFF.